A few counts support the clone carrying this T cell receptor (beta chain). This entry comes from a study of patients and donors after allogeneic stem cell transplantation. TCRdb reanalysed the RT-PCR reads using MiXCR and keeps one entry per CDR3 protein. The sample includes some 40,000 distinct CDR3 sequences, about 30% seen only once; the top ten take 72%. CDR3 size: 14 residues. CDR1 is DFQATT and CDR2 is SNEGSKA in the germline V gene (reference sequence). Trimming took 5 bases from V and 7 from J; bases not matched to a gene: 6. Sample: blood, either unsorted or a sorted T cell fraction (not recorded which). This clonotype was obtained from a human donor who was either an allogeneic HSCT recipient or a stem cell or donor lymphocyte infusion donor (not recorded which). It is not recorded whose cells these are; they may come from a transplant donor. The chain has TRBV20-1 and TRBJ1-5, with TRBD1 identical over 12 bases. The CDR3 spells CSAWGQGAYQPQHF. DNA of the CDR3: TGCAGTGCTTGGGGACAGGGGGCTTACCAGCCCCAGCATTTT.